A selection of T cell receptor beta chains follows, all from one sample in a study of blood T cell repertoires in COVID-19. Clones were read by immunoSEQ multiplex PCR, and TCRdb kept only the in-frame ones, dropping some. The sample yields approximately 150,000 clones, 70% to 85% seen once. Sample: peripheral blood. The receptors come from a woman aged 80 or over with acute or convalescent COVID-19. Both conserved end residues are part of each CDR3. The order of the fields is CDR3 protein, CDR3 DNA, D gene, clone size, V gene, J gene. A D gene is named only where the DNA matches it firmly. Clone size is not always given. Where it is, it says once, few, many or a class for expanded clones.

CASNEYGQAAREQYF	TGTGCCAGCAACGAATACGGACAGGCCGCTCGCGAGCAGTACTTC	TRBD1	-	TRBV2	TRBJ2-7
CASSVRGGLNNEQFF	TGTGCCAGCAGCGTAAGGGGGGGGCTTAACAATGAGCAGTTCTTC	-	-	TRBV5-4	TRBJ2-1
CASSSIKEAGDTQYF	TGTGCCAGCAGCTCAATCAAGGAGGCTGGAGATACGCAGTATTTT	-	-	TRBV5-4	TRBJ2-3
CASSPRGDSTDTQYF	TGTGCCAGCTCACCACGCGGCGACAGCACAGATACGCAGTATTTT	-	-	TRBV18	TRBJ2-3
CASSLGPGANTGELFF	TGTGCCAGCAGCTTAGGTCCAGGGGCGAACACCGGGGAGCTGTTTTTT	-	-	TRBV11-3	TRBJ2-2
CASLGLANEQFF	TGTGCCTCCCTCGGACTCGCCAATGAGCAGTTCTTC	-	once	TRBV30	TRBJ2-1
CASSSDRDSGNTIYF	TGTGCCAGCAGTTCCGACAGAGACTCTGGAAACACCATATATTTT	-	-	TRBV6-5	TRBJ1-3
CASGVGGTEAFF	TGTGCCAGCGGAGTGGGAGGGACTGAAGCTTTCTTT	-	-	TRBV7-9	TRBJ1-1
CASSYSGTPSTDTQYF	TGTGCCAGCAGTTACTCAGGGACTCCTAGCACAGATACGCAGTATTTT	-	once	TRBV6-6	TRBJ2-3
CASSLEQGGNSPLHF	TGTGCCAGCAGTTTGGAACAGGGCGGTAATTCACCCCTCCACTTT	-	-	TRBV27	TRBJ1-6
CAISESSLRGYGYTF	TGTGCCATCAGTGAGTCCAGTCTGAGGGGGTATGGCTACACCTTC	-	once	TRBV10-3	TRBJ1-2
CASSQVIANYGYTF	TGCGCCAGCAGCCAAGTAATAGCTAACTATGGCTACACCTTC	-	-	TRBV4-3	TRBJ1-2
CASSYSVRQGWYF	TGTGCCAGCAGTTACTCGGTCAGGCAGGGGTGGTATTTT	-	-	TRBV6-2/TRBV6-3	TRBJ2-3
CASSISLAATYEQYF	TGTGCCAGTAGTATAAGTCTAGCGGCCACCTACGAGCAGTACTTC	TRBD2	-	TRBV19	TRBJ2-7
CASSPSGVHGGNTIYF	TGTGCCAGCTCACCTTCCGGGGTGCATGGTGGAAACACCATATATTTT	-	-	TRBV18	TRBJ1-3
CASSPSGDTEAFF	TGTGCCAGCAGCCCATCCGGGGACACTGAAGCTTTCTTT	-	-	TRBV11-2	TRBJ1-1
CASGQVSNQPQHF	TGTGCCAGCGGACAGGTTAGCAATCAGCCCCAGCATTTT	TRBD1	-	TRBV12-3/TRBV12-4	TRBJ1-5
CASSLAGGGRNEKLFF	TGTGCCAGCAGCTTAGCGGGGGGTGGACGGAATGAAAAACTGTTTTTT	-	-	TRBV7-2	TRBJ1-4
CASSGGGLQETQYF	TGTGCCAGCTCCGGGGGGGGGCTGCAAGAGACCCAGTACTTC	TRBD2	-	TRBV18	TRBJ2-5
CASSPGTGLNYGYTF	TGTGCCAGCTCACCTGGGACAGGCCTTAACTATGGCTACACCTTC	TRBD1	-	TRBV18	TRBJ1-2
CASSPTDRKNSPLHF	TGCGCCAGCAGCCCTACGGACAGGAAAAATTCACCCCTCCACTTT	TRBD1	once	TRBV4-3	TRBJ1-6
CAWSRQGGYEQYF	TGTGCCTGGAGCCGACAGGGGGGGTACGAGCAGTACTTC	TRBD1	-	TRBV30	TRBJ2-7
CASSRQGLQETQYF	TGTGCCAGCAGTCGGCAGGGACTCCAAGAGACCCAGTACTTC	-	-	TRBV2	TRBJ2-5
CATSRGTEVNEKLFF	TGTGCCACCAGCAGAGGGACTGAAGTTAATGAAAAACTGTTTTTT	-	-	TRBV15	TRBJ1-4
CASSQGQGQWSTEAFF	TGTGCCAGCAGCCAAGGACAGGGACAGTGGAGCACTGAAGCTTTCTTT	TRBD1	-	TRBV6-2/TRBV6-3	TRBJ1-1
CASSLLASGSTEQYF	TGCGCCAGCAGCTTGTTGGCTAGCGGGAGTACCGAGCAGTACTTC	TRBD2	once	TRBV5-1	TRBJ2-7
CASSGRGSGANVLTF	TGTGCCAGCAGCGGGCGGGGTTCTGGGGCCAACGTCCTGACTTTC	-	once	TRBV9	TRBJ2-6
CASSLGDSSYEQYF	TGTGCCAGCAGCTTAGGGGACAGCTCCTACGAGCAGTACTTC	TRBD1	-	TRBV7-8	TRBJ2-7
CASSSTGLAGSYEQYF	TGCGCCAGCAGTTCCACGGGACTAGCGGGGTCCTACGAGCAGTACTTC	TRBD2	-	TRBV5-1	TRBJ2-7